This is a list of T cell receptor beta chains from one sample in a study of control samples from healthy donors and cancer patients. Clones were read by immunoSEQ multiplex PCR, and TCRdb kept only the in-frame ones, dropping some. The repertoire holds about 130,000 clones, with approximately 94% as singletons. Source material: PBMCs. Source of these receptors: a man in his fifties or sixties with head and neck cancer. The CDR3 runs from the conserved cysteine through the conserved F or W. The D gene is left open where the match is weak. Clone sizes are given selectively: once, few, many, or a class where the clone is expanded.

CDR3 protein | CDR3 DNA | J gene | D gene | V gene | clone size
CASSLQGNTEAFF | TGTGCCAGCAGTTTGCAGGGTAACACTGAAGCTTTCTTT | TRBJ1-1 | - | TRBV12-3/TRBV12-4 | -
CASSTSWNTEAFF | TGTGCCAGTAGTACTTCCTGGAACACTGAAGCTTTCTTT | TRBJ1-1 | - | TRBV19 | -
CASSSGQGHGYTF | TGCGCCAGCAGCTCTGGACAGGGTCATGGCTACACCTTC | TRBJ1-2 | TRBD1 | TRBV5-1 | -
CASSLTVFRPQHF | TGTGCCAGCAGCCTCACAGTGTTTCGGCCCCAGCATTTT | TRBJ1-5 | - | TRBV12-3/TRBV12-4 | -
CASSPLASYGYTF | TGTGCCAGCAGCCCATTAGCATCCTATGGCTACACCTTC | TRBJ1-2 | - | TRBV7-9 | -
CATSGGQGSGYTF | TGTGCCACCAGTGGAGGGCAGGGGAGCGGCTACACCTTC | TRBJ1-2 | - | TRBV24-1 | once
CASSLDRGTEAFF | TGTGCCAGCTCACTCGACAGGGGTACTGAAGCTTTCTTT | TRBJ1-1 | TRBD1 | TRBV18 | -
CASSQAARTSGGAWEQYF | TGTGCCAGCAGCCAAGCTGCGAGGACTAGCGGGGGGGCCTGGGAGCAGTACTTC | TRBJ2-7 | TRBD2 | TRBV3-1/TRBV3-2 | -
CASSPIWRGTSTDTQYF | TGTGCCAGCAGCCCTATCTGGCGGGGGACTAGCACAGATACGCAGTATTTT | TRBJ2-3 | TRBD2 | TRBV7-2 | -
CASSVGTGPDTQYF | TGTGCCAGCAGCGTAGGGACAGGCCCCGATACGCAGTATTTT | TRBJ2-3 | TRBD1 | TRBV9 | -
CSVARGYEQYF | TGCAGTGTTGCGAGAGGGTACGAGCAGTACTTC | TRBJ2-7 | - | TRBV20-1 | -
CASSYDRASGANVLTF | TGTGCCAGCAGTTACGACAGGGCCTCTGGGGCCAACGTCCTGACTTTC | TRBJ2-6 | TRBD1 | TRBV6-5 | -
CASSLSDRGNSPLHF | TGTGCCAGCTCACTATCGGACAGGGGGAATTCACCCCTCCACTTT | TRBJ1-6 | TRBD1 | TRBV18 | -
CASSPGQNSPLHF | TGTGCCAGCTCACCGGGACAGAATTCACCCCTCCACTTT | TRBJ1-6 | TRBD1 | TRBV18 | -
CATSRLQGLEGYTF | TGTGCCACCAGCAGACTTCAGGGACTTGAGGGCTACACCTTC | TRBJ1-2 | - | TRBV15 | -
CASSPSEVLTPRGYGYTF | TGCGCCAGCAGCCCATCAGAGGTTCTTACTCCTCGGGGATATGGCTACACCTTC | TRBJ1-2 | - | TRBV4-3 | once
CASSPSNTGELFF | TGTGCCAGCTCACCCAGTAACACCGGGGAGCTGTTTTTT | TRBJ2-2 | - | TRBV18 | -
CASSLNERGGGDTQYF | TGTGCCAGCAGCTTAAACGAGCGGGGGGGAGGAGATACGCAGTATTTT | TRBJ2-3 | TRBD2 | TRBV7-2 | -
CASSFGAVNNEQFF | TGTGCCAGCAGTTTTGGGGCAGTAAACAATGAGCAGTTCTTC | TRBJ2-1 | - | TRBV28 | -
CASSLMNRGAPYNEQFF | TGTGCCAGCAGTTTAATGAACCGGGGGGCCCCCTACAATGAGCAGTTCTTC | TRBJ2-1 | - | TRBV27 | -
CASSPEFGRRYEQYF | TGCGCCAGCAGCCCAGAATTTGGACGGCGGTACGAGCAGTACTTC | TRBJ2-7 | - | TRBV4-3 | -
CAWVSGGRKAFF | TGTGCCTGGGTTAGCGGGGGGCGTAAAGCTTTCTTT | TRBJ1-1 | - | TRBV30 | -
CASSRYGGGPGANVLTF | TGTGCCAGCAGCCGTTATGGAGGAGGGCCTGGGGCCAACGTCCTGACTTTC | TRBJ2-6 | - | TRBV7-9 | -
CASSQDTTVVVGDEQFF | TGTGCCAGCAGCCAAGATACAACGGTGGTAGTGGGGGATGAGCAGTTCTTC | TRBJ2-1 | - | TRBV3-1/TRBV3-2 | -
CASSTPNTGELFF | TGTGCCAGTAGTACCCCGAACACCGGGGAGCTGTTTTTT | TRBJ2-2 | - | TRBV19 | -
CATSDLQSGVGRNEQFF | TGTGCCACCAGTGATCTACAGAGCGGGGTCGGGAGGAATGAGCAGTTCTTC | TRBJ2-1 | TRBD2 | TRBV24-1 | -
CASRRTSGDTGTGELFF | TGTGCCAGCAGACGGACTAGCGGGGACACAGGTACCGGGGAGCTGTTTTTT | TRBJ2-2 | TRBD2 | TRBV6-4 | -
CASSPGGGGTEAFF | TGCGCCAGCAGTCCAGGGGGGGGTGGCACTGAAGCTTTCTTT | TRBJ1-1 | TRBD1 | TRBV10-1 | -
CASSQELEQPQHF | TGCGCCAGCAGCCAAGAATTAGAGCAGCCCCAGCATTTT | TRBJ1-5 | - | TRBV4-3 | -
CASSPPARGLRFYEQYF | TGTGCCAGCAGCCCACCCGCTAGGGGTCTAAGGTTTTACGAGCAGTACTTC | TRBJ2-7 | - | TRBV27 | few
CASSVEFRAGKGQQFF | TGTGCCAGCAGTGTAGAGTTCCGAGCGGGGAAGGGTCAGCAGTTCTTC | TRBJ2-1 | TRBD2 | TRBV2 | -
CASNGDRGTDTQYF | TGCGCCAGCAACGGGGACAGGGGGACGGATACGCAGTATTTT | TRBJ2-3 | TRBD1 | TRBV5-1 | -
CASQGPGELFF | TGTGCTAGTCAGGGTCCCGGGGAGCTGTTTTTT | TRBJ2-2 | - | TRBV12-5 | few
CASRRSTTGRQETQYF | TGCGCCAGCAGGAGGAGTACGACAGGTAGACAAGAGACCCAGTACTTC | TRBJ2-5 | - | TRBV5-1 | -
CASSEEAGQPQHF | TGTGCCAGCAGTGAAGAAGCGGGGCAGCCCCAGCATTTT | TRBJ1-5 | - | TRBV6-4 | -
CAWSIGSEQYF | TGTGCCTGGAGTATAGGTAGCGAGCAGTACTTC | TRBJ2-7 | - | TRBV30 | -
CASSQGTSNTGELFF | TGCGCCAGCAGCCAAGGGACATCGAACACCGGGGAGCTGTTTTTT | TRBJ2-2 | - | TRBV4-3 | -
CASRPTGTGLVEAFF | TGTGCCAGCAGACCCACCGGGACAGGGCTAGTTGAAGCTTTCTTT | TRBJ1-1 | TRBD1 | TRBV28 | -
CASSLDKGVLEPQHF | TGTGCCAGCAGCTTAGATAAGGGGGTCCTAGAGCCCCAGCATTTT | TRBJ1-5 | - | TRBV11-2 | -
CASSLGAGGRTDTQYF | TGTGCCAGCAGCTTGGGGGCCGGGGGGCGCACAGATACGCAGTATTTT | TRBJ2-3 | - | TRBV11-2 | -
CASSQDRARTYTQYF | TGTGCCAGCAGCCAAGATAGGGCCAGAACCTATACGCAGTATTTT | TRBJ2-3 | - | TRBV4-2 | -
CASSRGRRETEAFF | TGTGCCAGCAGTCGAGGGCGTAGGGAAACTGAAGCTTTCTTT | TRBJ1-1 | - | TRBV28 | once
CASSPEAGLETQYF | TGCGCCAGCAGCCCTGAGGCAGGTTTGGAGACCCAGTACTTC | TRBJ2-5 | - | TRBV5-1 | -
CAISVRWLAGASSYNEQFF | TGTGCCATCAGTGTGAGGTGGCTAGCGGGGGCCAGCTCCTACAATGAGCAGTTCTTC | TRBJ2-1 | TRBD2 | TRBV10-3 | -
CASSPNAQGFTEAFF | TGTGCCAGCAGCCCCAACGCACAGGGTTTCACTGAAGCTTTCTTT | TRBJ1-1 | - | TRBV3-1/TRBV3-2 | -
CASSVGGQNNQPQHF | TGTGCCAGCAGCGTAGGAGGGCAGAACAATCAGCCCCAGCATTTT | TRBJ1-5 | - | TRBV9 | once
CASSHVAEAFF | TGTGCCAGCAGCCACGTTGCTGAAGCTTTCTTT | TRBJ1-1 | - | TRBV14 | -
CASRLTGGEQFF | TGTGCCAGCAGGCTTACAGGAGGGGAGCAGTTCTTC | TRBJ2-1 | - | TRBV6-5 | -
CSASLGGNTGELFF | TGCAGTGCTAGTTTGGGGGGGAACACCGGGGAGCTGTTTTTT | TRBJ2-2 | - | TRBV20-1 | -
CASSQGTSGGEQFF | TGCGCCAGCAGCCAGGGGACTAGCGGGGGTGAGCAGTTCTTC | TRBJ2-1 | TRBD2 | TRBV4-3 | -
CTPLRRDTGELFF | TGTACACCTCTTAGAAGGGACACCGGGGAGCTGTTTTTT | TRBJ2-2 | - | TRBV4-2 | -
CASSPWTSLQETQYF | TGTGCCAGCAGCCCGTGGACTAGCCTCCAAGAGACCCAGTACTTC | TRBJ2-5 | TRBD2 | TRBV7-2 | -
CASSQAETDSATNEKLFF | TGCGCCAGCAGCCAAGCGGAGACGGATAGTGCAACTAATGAAAAACTGTTTTTT | TRBJ1-4 | - | TRBV4-3 | -
CASRAAGYGYTF | TGTGCCAGCAGGGCCGCAGGGTACGGCTACACCTTC | TRBJ1-2 | - | TRBV2 | -
CASSNHPDSYEQFF | TGTGCCAGCAGCAATCATCCGGACTCCTATGAGCAGTTCTTC | TRBJ2-1 | - | TRBV21-1 | once
CASRRDTGPSNYGYTF | TGCGCCAGCAGACGGGACACCGGTCCCTCTAACTATGGCTACACCTTC | TRBJ1-2 | - | TRBV5-1 | -
CASSEIGSSYGYTF | TGTGCCAGCAGTGAAATAGGGAGTAGCTATGGCTACACCTTC | TRBJ1-2 | - | TRBV25-1 | -